The 8 T cell receptor beta chains listed next were all sequenced from one sample in a study of cytomegalovirus exposure and HLA in healthy donors. PCR employed 60 Vbeta and 13 Jbeta primers. Sequencing used immunoSEQ multiplex PCR; TCRdb keeps in-frame clones, though not all of them. The repertoire holds over 150,000 clones, with approximately 67% as singletons. The sample consisted of PBMCs. Receptor source: a woman between 18 and 29 years old in good health and CMV-seropositive.

This clone was detected only a few times. The V call is TRBV5-1, the J call TRBJ2-3, with 7 bases that match TRBD2. The V segment lost 1 base and the J segment 2 bases; nucleotides outside the gene matches: 10. From germline, CDR1 is SGHRS and CDR2 YFSETQ. There are 17 residues in the CDR3. CDR3 nucleotides: TGCGCCAGCAGCTTGTTTTGGCTAGCGGAGACCACAGATACGCAGTATTTT. Translated: CASSLFWLAETTDTQYF.

In this sample, this clone turned up a few times. The chain couples TRBV27 to TRBJ1-5; TRBD1 matches at 7 bases. V lost 4 bases and J lost 4; bases outside the gene matches: 1. There are 13 residues in the CDR3. The germline gives CDR1 MNHEY, CDR2 SMNVEV (reference sequence). The CDR3: CASSYRGNQPQHF. The CDR3 bases are TGTGCCAGCAGTTACAGGGGTAATCAGCCCCAGCATTTT.

This clone showed up just a few times. The chain uses TRBV30 and TRBJ1-1; D is undetermined. This CDR3 comprises 12 residues. V was trimmed by 1 base and J by 5 bases, leaving 8 bases between them. The germline V gene has CDR1 GTSNPN and CDR2 SVGIG (reference sequence). The CDR3 DNA reads TGTGCCTGGAGTGGGGAGGGTACTGAAGCTTTCTTT. Protein product: CAWSGEGTEAFF.

The chain carries TRBV4-3 and TRBJ2-1; TRBD1 is a possible D gene (5 bases). V dropped 0 bases and J dropped 6 bases, with 9 bases sitting between them. CDR1 is LGHNA, CDR2 YSLEER, per germline. This CDR3 region has 14 residues. Here the CDR3 reads CASSQDRVPNEQFF. The CDR3 DNA reads TGCGCCAGCAGCCAAGACAGGGTTCCCAATGAGCAGTTCTTC.

J is TRBJ1-2 and V is TRBV6-5, with 8 bases matching TRBD1. The germline V gene encodes CDR1 MNHEY and CDR2 SVGAGI. CDR3 length: 15 amino acids. J lost 2 bases, V lost 4 bases, and 6 bases had no gene match. CDR3 amino acids: CASSSTTGENYGYTF. The CDR3 region has the DNA TGTGCCAGCAGTTCTACGACAGGGGAGAACTATGGCTACACCTTC.

The gene calls are TRBV2 and TRBJ2-7; 9 positions match TRBD2. Germline CDR1 and CDR2: SNHLY and FYNNEI. The CDR3 spans 15 residues. V shed 4 bases, J shed 4 bases, and the junction held 8 bases outside the gene matches. The CDR3 loop reads CASSGAGTSRYEQYF. In DNA form, the CDR3 reads TGTGCCAGCAGTGGGGCAGGGACTAGCAGATACGAGCAGTACTTC. The whole variable domain, filled in from reference TRBV2 and TRBJ2-7, reads EPEVTQTPSHQVTQMGQEVILRCVPISNHLYFYWYRQILGQKVEFLVSFYNNEISEKSEIFDDQFSVERPDGSNFTLKIRSTKLEDSAMYFCASSGAGTSRYEQYFGPGTRLTVT.

This clone was seen once. The V and J genes are TRBV4-3 and TRBJ1-4, with D tentatively TRBD1 (6 bases). V lost 4 bases and J 0 bases, leaving 9 bases between the germline ends. This CDR3 contains 15 residues. Per germline, CDR1 LGHNA and CDR2 YSLEER. The CDR3 DNA sequence: TGCGCCAGCAGCCGCAGGGGAGCAACTAATGAAAAACTGTTTTTT. Its translation is CASSRRGATNEKLFF.

The chain uses TRBV27 and TRBJ2-7, with 8 bases fitting TRBD2. Unmatched junction bases numbered 2, after V lost 6 bases and J lost 4 bases. This CDR3 has 12 amino acids. Germline lookup yields CDR1 MNHEY and CDR2 SMNVEV (reference sequence). The CDR3 DNA sequence: TGTGCCAGCAGCGGGAGGGTTTACGAGCAGTACTTC. Translated, it gives CASSGRVYEQYF.